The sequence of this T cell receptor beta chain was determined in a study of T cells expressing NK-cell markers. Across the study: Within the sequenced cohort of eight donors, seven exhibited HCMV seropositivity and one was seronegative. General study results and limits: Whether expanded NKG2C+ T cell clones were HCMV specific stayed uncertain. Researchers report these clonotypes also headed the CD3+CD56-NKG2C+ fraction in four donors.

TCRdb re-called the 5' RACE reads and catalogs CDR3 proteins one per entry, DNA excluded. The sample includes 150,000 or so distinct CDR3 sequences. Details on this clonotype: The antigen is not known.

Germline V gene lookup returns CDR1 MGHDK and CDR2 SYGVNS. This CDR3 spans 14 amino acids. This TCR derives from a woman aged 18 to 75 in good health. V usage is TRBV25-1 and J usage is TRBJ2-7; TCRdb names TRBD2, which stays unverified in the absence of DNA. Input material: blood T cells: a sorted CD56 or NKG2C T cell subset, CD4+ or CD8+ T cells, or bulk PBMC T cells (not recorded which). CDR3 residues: CASSLLGESYEQYF.